The sequence of this T cell receptor (beta chain) was determined in a study of glioma-infiltrating T cells. TCR alpha and beta CDR3 regions were amplified from RNA using iRepertoire nested multiplex PCR. TCRdb redid the calling of the multiplex PCR reads with MiXCR, one entry per CDR3 protein. The repertoire holds roughly 350,000 distinct CDR3 sequences, roughly two fifths seen once, with approximately 12% in the top ten. Only a few counts were recorded for this clonotype. The CDR3 is made up of 13 amino acids. Germline V gene lookup returns CDR1 KGHSH and CDR2 LQKENI. Trimming removed 6 bases from V and 0 bases from J, with 9 bases in between.

This receptor was identified in a human donor with low-grade glioma or glioblastoma, undergoing nonglioma brain surgery, or in good health (not recorded which). The sequenced sample was glioma tissue, nonneoplastic brain tissue, or PBMCs (not recorded which). The chain employs TRBV18 and TRBJ2-7; no clear D. CDR3 amino acids: CASSPDGSYEQYF. Here the CDR3 DNA reads TGTGCCAGCTCTCCGGACGGCTCCTACGAGCAGTACTTC.